The clone carrying this T cell receptor beta chain was seen a single time. The data belong to a study of T cell changes during pregnancy in multiple sclerosis. Measured with immunoSEQ multiplex PCR; TCRdb has only the in-frame clones, and not every one. The table has around 64,000 clones, about 93% seen once. The CDR3 covers 12 residues. Germline CDR1 and CDR2: SGHAT and FQNNGV. V lost 5 bases, J lost 6 bases, and 9 bases lay in between. The origin of this receptor is a female donor with multiple sclerosis, enrolled in a pregnancy study. The V call is TRBV11-2, the J call TRBJ2-3; D ambiguous. The specimen was CD8+ T cells from peripheral blood mononuclear cells, collected in the third trimester of pregnancy. CDR3 loop: CASSHNLDTQYF. In DNA form, the CDR3 reads TGTGCCAGCAGCCACAACCTGGATACGCAGTATTTT.